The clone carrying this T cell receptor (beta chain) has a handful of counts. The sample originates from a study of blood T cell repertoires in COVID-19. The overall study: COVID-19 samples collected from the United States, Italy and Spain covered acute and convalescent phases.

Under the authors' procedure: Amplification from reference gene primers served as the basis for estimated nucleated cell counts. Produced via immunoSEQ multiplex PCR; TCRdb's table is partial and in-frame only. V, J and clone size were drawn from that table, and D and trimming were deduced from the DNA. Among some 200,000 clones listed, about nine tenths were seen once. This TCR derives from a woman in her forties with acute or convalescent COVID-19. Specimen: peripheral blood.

The DNA for the CDR3 is TGTGCCAGCAGCGTAGTAAGGGACTGGGGTGGCTACACCTTC. Translation: CASSVVRDWGGYTF. The V call is TRBV9, the J call TRBJ1-2; weak D call: TRBD1 (5 bases). V lost 0 bases to trimming and J lost 7 bases, with 13 bases between them. Germline V CDR1 and CDR2: SGDLS, YYNGEE. CDR3 length: 14 residues. Filled out from reference TRBV9 and TRBJ1-2, the complete variable domain reads DSGVTQTPKHLITATGQRVTLRCSPRSGDLSVYWYQQSLDQGLQFLIQYYNGEERAKGNILERFSAQQFPDLHSELNLSSLELGDSALYFCASSVVRDWGGYTFGSGTRLTVV.